This TCR beta chain was profiled in a study of metastatic and nonmetastatic thyroid tumors. Background on the study: Both malignant and benign thyroid patients supplied peripheral blood and tumor or nodule tissue samples, across which the repertoires of these patients were then compared. General study findings and limits: Significantly greater TCR beta diversity was reportedly found in malignant thyroid tumors than in benign nodules (in blood and tumor).

This CDR3 comprises 16 residues. J was trimmed by 6 bases and V by 0 bases; bases with no gene match: 4. The germline CDR1 and CDR2 sequences are SGDLS and YYNGEE. The authors' processing: The distant-metastasis classifier for papillary thyroid cancer was built from CDR3 differences across clinicopathological groups. TCRdb reprocessed the PCR reads using MiXCR. In this record, the V and J calls reflect TCRdb's handling and not the investigators' own analysis. The sample includes 35,000 to 40,000 clones, about 17% seen only once; the top ten take 8% to 10%. Among the patients, none had received any treatment before thyroid surgery. The sample holds many counts of this clone. Its antigen is undetermined.

The gene calls are TRBV9 and TRBJ2-3; TRBD2 aligns across 13 bases. Sample: tumor tissue. The sequence was collected from a female donor with papillary thyroid cancer or a benign thyroid nodule (not recorded which). Some clones in this sample may be carry-over from other donors' samples. CDR3 loop: CASSVETSGRWDTQYF. Written as DNA, the CDR3 is TGTGCCAGCAGCGTAGAGACTAGCGGGAGGTGGGATACGCAGTATTTT.